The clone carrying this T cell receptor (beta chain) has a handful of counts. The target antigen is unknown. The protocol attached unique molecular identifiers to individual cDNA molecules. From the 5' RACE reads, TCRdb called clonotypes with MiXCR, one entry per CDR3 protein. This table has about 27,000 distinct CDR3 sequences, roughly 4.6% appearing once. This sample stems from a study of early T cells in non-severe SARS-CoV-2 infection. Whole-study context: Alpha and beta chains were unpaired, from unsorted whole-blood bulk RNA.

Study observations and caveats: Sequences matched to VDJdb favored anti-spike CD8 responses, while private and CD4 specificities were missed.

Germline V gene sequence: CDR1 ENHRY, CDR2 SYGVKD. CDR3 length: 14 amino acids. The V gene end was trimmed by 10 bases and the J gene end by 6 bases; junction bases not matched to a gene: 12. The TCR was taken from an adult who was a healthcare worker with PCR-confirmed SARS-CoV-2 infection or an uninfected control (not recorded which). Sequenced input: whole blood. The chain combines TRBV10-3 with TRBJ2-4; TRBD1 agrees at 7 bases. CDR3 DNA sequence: TGTGCCACCAACGACAGGGATGGCGGAAACATTCAGTACTTC. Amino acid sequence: CATNDRDGGNIQYF.